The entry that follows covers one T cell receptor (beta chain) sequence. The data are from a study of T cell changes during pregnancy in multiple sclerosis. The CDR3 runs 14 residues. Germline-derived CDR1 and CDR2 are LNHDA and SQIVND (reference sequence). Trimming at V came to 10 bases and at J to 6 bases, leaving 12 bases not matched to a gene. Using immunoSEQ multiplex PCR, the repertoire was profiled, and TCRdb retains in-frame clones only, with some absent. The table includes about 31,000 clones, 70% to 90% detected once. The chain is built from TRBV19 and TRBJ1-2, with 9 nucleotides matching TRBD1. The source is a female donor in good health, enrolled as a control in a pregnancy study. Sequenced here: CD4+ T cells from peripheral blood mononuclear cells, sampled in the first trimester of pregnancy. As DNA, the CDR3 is TGTGCCACCACCAACAGGGGGCGCATCAATGGCTACACCTTC. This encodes CATTNRGRINGYTF.